This passage covers 30 T cell receptor beta chains from one sample sequenced in a study of shared clonotypes between healthy human individuals. The assay was immunoSEQ multiplex PCR, and TCRdb's table has in-frame clones only and misses some. The sample contains approximately 1,000,000 clones, approximately 77% of which appear only once. The sequenced material came from memory CD4+ T cells from PBMCs. Subset defined: CD45RA-negative fraction. These receptor sequences come from a man aged 18 to 30 in good health. Some clones in this sample may be carry-over from other donors' samples.

The chain recombines TRBV5-1 with TRBJ2-5; TRBD1 or TRBD2 may be the D gene (5 bases each). V lost 7 bases to trimming and J lost 4 bases, with 26 bases between them. This CDR3 region has 17 residues. CDR1 is SGHRS, CDR2 YFSETQ, per germline. This CDR3 reads CASSSPQKGSLRETQYF. CDR3 DNA sequence: TGCGCCAGCTCCTCCCCCCAGAAGGGGAGCCTTCGAGAGACCCAGTACTTC.

The V gene is TRBV7-2, the J gene TRBJ2-7; the match to TRBD2 covers 11 bases. The CDR3 has 15 amino acids. From germline, CDR1 is SGHTA and CDR2 FQGNSA. The trim removed 1 base at V and 6 bases at J, leaving 5 bases unmatched. This CDR3 reads CASSLVLAGASEQYF. The CDR3 DNA reads as TGTGCCAGCAGCTTAGTACTAGCGGGAGCGTCCGAGCAGTACTTC.

This clone appeared once. The rearrangement uses TRBV28 and TRBJ1-4; no firm D call. The germline gives CDR1 MDHEN, CDR2 SYDVKM. The CDR3 runs 15 residues. V lost 6 bases and J 6 bases, leaving 17 bases between the germline ends. CDR3 in DNA: TGTGCCAGCAGACCACAGAATTGGCGGTATGAAAAACTGTTTTTT. Protein sequence: CASRPQNWRYEKLFF.

The chain employs TRBV7-9 and TRBJ1-3; TRBD1 agrees at 7 bases. Trimming took 2 bases from V and 8 from J; bases not matched to a gene: 9. The length of the CDR3 is 15 residues. The V gene's germline CDR1 is SEHNR and CDR2 FQNEAQ (reference sequence). As DNA, the CDR3 is TGTGCCAGCAGCTTATCGACAGGGTCAGGGCACACCATATATTTT. Its translation is CASSLSTGSGHTIYF.

Details on this clone: This CDR3 is also generated by other DNA sequences in the sample. The chain couples TRBV7-2 to TRBJ1-2, with 8 bases fitting TRBD1. The CDR3 loop spans 13 amino acids. Germline V gene sequence: CDR1 SGHTA, CDR2 FQGNSA. J lost 3 bases, V lost 6 bases, and 3 bases had no gene match. CDR3 sequence reads: CASSPDRDYGYTF. The CDR3 nucleotides read TGTGCCAGCAGTCCGGACAGGGACTATGGCTACACCTTC. Using reference TRBV7-2 and TRBJ1-2 for the parts outside the CDR3, the full variable domain is GAGVSQSPSNKVTEKGKDVELRCDPISGHTALYWYRQSLGQGLEFLIYFQGNSAPDKSGLPSDRFSAERTGGSVSTLTIQRTQQEDSAVYLCASSPDRDYGYTFGSGTRLTVV.

The chain couples TRBV5-1 to TRBJ2-7, with a possible D match to TRBD1 (5 bases). The length of the CDR3 is 13 residues. V gave up 4 bases and J gave up 0 bases, with 8 bases separating them. Per the germline V gene, CDR1 is SGHRS and CDR2 is YFSETQ. CDR3 coding DNA: TGCGCCAGCAGCCAAGGGGACTCCTACGAGCAGTACTTC. Its protein is CASSQGDSYEQYF.

This clone is a singleton in its sample. The rearrangement links TRBV6-6 to TRBJ1-1, with D maybe TRBD1 (6 bases). V lost 2 bases and J lost 5, with 12 bases in between. CDR1 is MNHNY, CDR2 SVGAGI, per germline (reference sequence). There are 14 residues in the CDR3. CDR3 sequence: CASSYTGALTEAFF. The CDR3 region has the DNA TGTGCCAGCAGTTACACGGGGGCGCTGACTGAAGCTTTCTTT.

The table lists this clone with a count of one. The chain recombines TRBV27 with TRBJ1-1, with a possible D match to TRBD1 (5 bases). The CDR3 loop spans 13 amino acids. The V gene's germline CDR1 is MNHEY and CDR2 SMNVEV (reference sequence). Trimming took 3 bases from V and 3 from J, leaving 8 bases between them. CDR3 sequence: CASSLFRDTEAFF. The CDR3 DNA reads TGTGCCAGCAGTTTGTTCAGGGACACTGAAGCTTTCTTT.

This clone came up a few times. The rearrangement links TRBV5-8 to TRBJ2-7; no definite D call. Germline CDR1 SGHTS, CDR2 YDEGEE. The V and J ends lost 0 bases and 3 bases respectively, with 10 bases between them. CDR3 length: 14 amino acids. CDR3 sequence reads: CASSLGGSLYEQYF. The DNA of the CDR3 is TGTGCCAGCAGCTTGGGGGGTTCCCTCTACGAGCAGTACTTC. Using reference TRBV5-8 and TRBJ2-7 for the parts outside the CDR3, the full variable domain is EAGVTQSPTHLIKTRGQQATLRCSPISGHTSVYWYQQALGLGLQFLLWYDEGEERNRGNFPPRFSGRQFPNYSSELNVNALELEDSALYLCASSLGGSLYEQYFGPGTRLTVT.

The chain uses TRBV7-9 and TRBJ2-3; 8 nucleotides align to TRBD2. J lost 0 bases, V lost 0 bases, and 5 bases had no gene match. CDR3 length equals 17 residues. The germline gives CDR1 SEHNR, CDR2 FQNEAQ (reference sequence). The CDR3 spells CASSLAGSGMSTDTQYF. CDR3 bases: TGTGCCAGCAGCTTAGCGGGTAGCGGGATGAGCACAGATACGCAGTATTTT.

This clone was counted a single time. The chain links TRBV6-1 to TRBJ1-5; possible D gene TRBD1, 6 bases. Germline CDR1 and CDR2: MNHNS and SASEGT. The CDR3 is 14 amino acids. Trimming pared 6 bases from V and 3 bases from J, leaving 12 bases between. The CDR3 sequence is CASSATGYNQPQHF. CDR3 bases: TGTGCCAGCAGCGCGACAGGTTACAATCAGCCCCAGCATTTT.

The chain couples TRBV28 to TRBJ1-3; D gene uncertain. Between the trimmed V and J ends, which lost 5 bases and 3 bases, there was a span of 11 bases. Germline CDR1 and CDR2: MDHEN and SYDVKM. The CDR3 has 14 residues. The CDR3 region has the DNA TGTGCCAGCAGTCCCCCGGCGGATGGAAACACCATATATTTT. Translation gives CASSPPADGNTIYF.

V is TRBV7-8 and J is TRBJ2-3; 8 bases fit TRBD1. Trimming took 3 bases from V and 1 from J; bases not matched to a gene: 6. CDR1 and CDR2 (germline): SGHVS, FQNEAQ. The CDR3 has 16 amino acids. CDR3 amino acids: CASSFLPGGGTDTQYF. The CDR3 DNA is TGTGCCAGCAGCTTCTTACCAGGGGGCGGCACAGATACGCAGTATTTT.

The rearrangement links TRBV7-9 to TRBJ2-7; 10 positions match TRBD2. Germline loops: CDR1 SEHNR, CDR2 FQNEAQ (reference sequence). The CDR3 extends over 16 amino acids. After removal of 0 bases from V and 5 bases from J, the junction contained 7 bases not matched to a gene. The CDR3 here is CASSLARTSGMDEQYF. CDR3 sequence (DNA): TGTGCCAGCAGCTTAGCGCGAACTAGCGGGATGGACGAGCAGTACTTC.

This chain links TRBV6-1 with TRBJ2-7, with a tentative D call TRBD2 (6 bases). The CDR3 covers 14 residues. The V end was cut by 8 bases, the J end by 3 bases, with 17 bases between. Germline V gene sequence: CDR1 MNHNS, CDR2 SASEGT. The CDR3 reads CASGGAAVHYEQYF. The CDR3 nucleotides read TGTGCCAGCGGCGGGGCGGCGGTGCACTACGAGCAGTACTTC.

The chain joins TRBV7-3 to TRBJ2-2, with D perhaps matching TRBD1 or TRBD2 (5 bases each). The CDR3 length is 14 residues. V lost 5 bases and J 5 bases, leaving 12 bases between the germline ends. Germline CDR1 reads SGHTA; CDR2 reads FQGTGA. CDR3 sequence reads: CASSRDSGTGELFF. CDR3 DNA sequence: TGTGCCAGCAGCAGAGACAGCGGTACCGGGGAGCTGTTTTTT.

This sequence joins TRBV29-1 and TRBJ2-3, with 9 bases matching TRBD2. The germline V gene has CDR1 SQVTM and CDR2 ANQGSEA. The length of the CDR3 is 15 residues. J lost 2 bases, V lost 3 bases, and 6 bases had no gene match. CDR3 DNA: TGCAGCGTTGACTCGCTAGCGGGGACCACAGATACGCAGTATTTT. Translating gives CSVDSLAGTTDTQYF.

The chain recombines TRBV11-2 with TRBJ2-4, with 7 bases that match TRBD1. Germline loops: CDR1 SGHAT, CDR2 FQNNGV. V dropped 5 bases and J dropped 4; count of bases not matched to a gene: 8. CDR3 size: 15 residues. CDR3 sequence (DNA): TGTGCCAGCAGCCCGGGGACAGCGGAAAAAAACATTCAGTACTTC. It is translated as CASSPGTAEKNIQYF.

The CDR3 sequence: CASSRQREGGYEQYF. CDR3 sequence (DNA): TGTGCCAGCTCACGCCAGCGGGAGGGGGGTTACGAGCAGTACTTC. The chain recombines TRBV18 with TRBJ2-7; 10 bases fit TRBD2. CDR1 KGHSH and CDR2 LQKENI come from the germline V gene. The ends lost 4 bases at V and 4 bases at J; junction bases unmatched: 7. This CDR3 has 15 residues.

V is TRBV7-2 and J is TRBJ1-6; tentative D call: TRBD1 (5 bases). CDR3 length equals 16 residues. Trimming cost V 8 bases and J 6 bases, with 20 bases left between them. Germline CDR1 reads SGHTA; CDR2 reads FQGNSA. CDR3 protein: CASPPPGERGNSPLHF. CDR3 sequence (DNA): TGTGCCAGCCCGCCCCCCGGGGAAAGGGGTAATTCACCCCTCCACTTT.

This CDR3 is CASSESRAGGTDTQYF. For the CDR3, the DNA is TGCGCCAGCAGTGAATCCCGCGCAGGGGGGACAGATACGCAGTATTTT. The J gene is TRBJ2-3, the V gene TRBV10-1, with D perhaps TRBD1 (7 bases). Trimming removed 3 bases from V and 3 bases from J, with 16 bases in between. The CDR3 consists of 16 residues. Germline values: CDR1 WNHNN, CDR2 SYGVQD (reference sequence).

This clone was counted a single time. This rearrangement joins TRBV29-1 to TRBJ2-1; TRBD1 aligns across 7 bases. The V segment lost 7 bases and the J segment 2 bases; nucleotides outside the gene matches: 5. Per the germline V gene, CDR1 is SQVTM and CDR2 is ANQGSEA. This CDR3 comprises 13 residues. For the CDR3, the DNA is TGCAGCGCAGCCGGACAGGCCTACAATGAGCAGTTCTTC. Its translation is CSAAGQAYNEQFF.

CDR3: CAWTSGTSSYNEQFF. CDR3 in DNA: TGTGCCTGGACTAGCGGGACCTCCTCCTACAATGAGCAGTTCTTC. The chain has TRBV30 and TRBJ2-1; 9 bases match TRBD2. V lost 4 bases, J lost 0 bases, and 4 bases stayed unmatched. CDR3 length equals 15 residues. CDR1 is GTSNPN and CDR2 is SVGIG in the germline V gene (reference sequence).

The chain combines TRBV5-1 with TRBJ1-3; tentatively, D is TRBD1 (5 bases). The V and J ends lost 0 bases and 0 bases respectively, with 16 bases between them. This CDR3 comprises 18 residues. CDR1 is SGHRS and CDR2 is YFSETQ in the germline V gene. The CDR3 DNA reads TGCGCCAGCAGCTTGGCCTCGGGAGGGGACGACTCTGGAAACACCATATATTTT. Translated: CASSLASGGDDSGNTIYF.

With respect to this clone: This same CDR3 is encoded by further DNA sequences in the sample. This sequence joins TRBV6-5 and TRBJ1-5, with D perhaps matching TRBD1 (6 bases). The CDR3 has 15 amino acids. Looked up from germline, CDR1 is MNHEY and CDR2 is SVGAGI. V lost 6 bases, J lost 1 base, and 13 bases lay in between. CDR3 sequence reads: CASRQGSGSNQPQHF. DNA of the CDR3: TGTGCCAGCAGACAGGGTTCAGGGAGCAATCAGCCCCAGCATTTT.

The V gene is TRBV6-5, the J gene TRBJ2-1; D possibly corresponds to TRBD2 (5 bases). The CDR3 runs 12 residues. CDR1 and CDR2 (germline): MNHEY, SVGAGI. V lost 4 bases, J lost 9 bases, and 10 bases lay in between. The CDR3 reads CASSSGFTEQFF. CDR3 bases: TGTGCCAGCAGTTCGGGGTTCACTGAGCAGTTCTTC.

The sample holds a few counts of this clone. The chain is built from TRBV11-1 and TRBJ1-2; 9 bases map to TRBD1. The CDR3 extends over 17 amino acids. Germline CDR1 and CDR2: SGHAT and FQDESV (reference sequence). J gave up 2 bases and V 5 bases, and 12 bases lay outside the gene matches. CDR3 sequence reads: CASSRNPGTGSNYGYTF. DNA for the CDR3: TGTGCCAGCAGCCGAAACCCCGGGACAGGGTCCAACTATGGCTACACCTTC. The full variable domain, rest sourced from reference TRBV11-1 and TRBJ1-2, is EAEVAQSPRYKITEKSQAVAFWCDPISGHATLYWYRQILGQGPELLVQFQDESVVDDSQLPKDRFSAERLKGVDSTLKIQPAELGDSAMYLCASSRNPGTGSNYGYTFGSGTRLTVV.

DNA for the CDR3: TGTGCCAGCAGCTTGACTAGCGGGAGTTTGGAGACCCAGTACTTC. Encoded protein: CASSLTSGSLETQYF. V is TRBV5-6 and J is TRBJ2-5, with 11 bases fitting TRBD2. Germline loops: CDR1 SGHDT, CDR2 YYEEEE. V dropped 1 base and J dropped 5; count of bases not matched to a gene: 4. The CDR3 has 15 residues.

The chain has TRBV19 and TRBJ2-1; possible D gene TRBD2, 6 bases. Trimming pared 3 bases from V and 15 bases from J, leaving 18 bases between. CDR1 and CDR2 from the germline V gene are LNHDA and SQIVND (reference sequence). The CDR3 is 13 amino acids. Here the CDR3 DNA reads TGTGCCAGTAGTATTTTGGATAGCGGATTACTGTTCTTC. Protein product: CASSILDSGLLFF.

A note on this clone: A clone one base away is much larger, so this may be a read error. The same CDR3 can be traced to other DNA sequences in this sample. CDR3 DNA: TGTGCCAGCAGCTTAACAGGGGGGAACACTGAAGCTTTCTTT. This sequence encodes CASSLTGGNTEAFF. The chain couples TRBV7-3 to TRBJ1-1; tentatively, D is TRBD1 (6 bases). The germline V gene has CDR1 SGHTA and CDR2 FQGTGA. There are 14 residues in the CDR3. Trimming pared 0 bases from V and 1 base from J, leaving 6 bases between.